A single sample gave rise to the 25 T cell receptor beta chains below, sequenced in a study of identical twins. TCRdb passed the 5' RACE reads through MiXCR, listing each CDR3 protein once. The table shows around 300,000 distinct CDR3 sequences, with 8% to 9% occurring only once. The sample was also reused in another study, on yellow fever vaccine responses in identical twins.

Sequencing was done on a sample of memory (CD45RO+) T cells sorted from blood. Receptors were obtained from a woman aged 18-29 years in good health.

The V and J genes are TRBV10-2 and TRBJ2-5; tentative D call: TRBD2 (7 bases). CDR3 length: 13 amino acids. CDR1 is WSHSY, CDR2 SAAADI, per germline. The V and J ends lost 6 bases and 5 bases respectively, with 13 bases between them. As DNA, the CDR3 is TGCGCCAGCAGACCACAGGGAGGGGAGACCCAGTACTTC. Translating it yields CASRPQGGETQYF.

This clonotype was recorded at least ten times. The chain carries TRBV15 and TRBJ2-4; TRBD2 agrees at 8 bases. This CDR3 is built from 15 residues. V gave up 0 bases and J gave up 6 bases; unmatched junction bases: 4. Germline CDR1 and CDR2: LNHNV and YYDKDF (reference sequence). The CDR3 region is CATSRDYTSGNIQYF. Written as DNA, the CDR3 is TGTGCCACCAGCAGAGATTATACTAGCGGAAACATTCAGTACTTC. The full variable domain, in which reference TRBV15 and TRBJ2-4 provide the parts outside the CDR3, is DAMVIQNPRYQVTQFGKPVTLSCSQTLNHNVMYWYQQKSSQAPKLLFHYYDKDFNNEADTPDNFQSRRPNTSFCFLDIRSPGLGDTAMYLCATSRDYTSGNIQYFGAGTRLSVL.

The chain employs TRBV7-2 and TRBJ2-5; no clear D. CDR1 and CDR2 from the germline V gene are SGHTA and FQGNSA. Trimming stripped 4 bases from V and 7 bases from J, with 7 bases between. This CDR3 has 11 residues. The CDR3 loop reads CASSSYGTQYF. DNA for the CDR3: TGTGCCAGCAGCTCGTACGGGACCCAGTACTTC.

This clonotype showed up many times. The CDR3 loop is CASSFFQVDTQYF. CDR3 DNA sequence: TGTGCCAGCAGTTTTTTCCAGGTTGATACGCAGTATTTT. This rearrangement joins TRBV12-3 or TRBV12-4 to TRBJ2-3; D call uncertain. The V and J ends lost 3 bases and 6 bases respectively, with 10 bases between them. The CDR3 has 13 residues.

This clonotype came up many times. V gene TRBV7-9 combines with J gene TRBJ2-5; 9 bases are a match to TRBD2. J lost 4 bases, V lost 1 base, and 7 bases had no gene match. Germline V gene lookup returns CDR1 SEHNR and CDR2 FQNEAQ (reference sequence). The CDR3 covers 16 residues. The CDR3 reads CASSLGGGAFGETQYF. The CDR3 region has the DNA TGTGCCAGCAGCTTAGGCGGGGGGGCATTTGGAGAGACCCAGTACTTC.

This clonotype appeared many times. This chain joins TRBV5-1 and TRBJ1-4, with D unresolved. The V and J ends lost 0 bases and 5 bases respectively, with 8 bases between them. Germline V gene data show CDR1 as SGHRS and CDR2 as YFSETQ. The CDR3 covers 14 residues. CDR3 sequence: CASSLGTANEKLFF. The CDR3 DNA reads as TGCGCCAGCAGCTTGGGGACCGCAAATGAAAAACTGTTTTTT.

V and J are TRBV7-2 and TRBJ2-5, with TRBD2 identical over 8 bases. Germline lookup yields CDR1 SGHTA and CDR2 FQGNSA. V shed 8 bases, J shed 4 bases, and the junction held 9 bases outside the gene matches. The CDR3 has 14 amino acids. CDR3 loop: CASFPGGSGETQYF. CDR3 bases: TGTGCCAGCTTCCCGGGGGGGAGTGGAGAGACCCAGTACTTC.

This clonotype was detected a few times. Here the CDR3 reads CASSQRDSGGETQYF. The CDR3 DNA is TGTGCCAGCAGCCAACGGGACTCGGGGGGCGAGACCCAGTACTTC. V is TRBV16 and J is TRBJ2-5, with a possible D match to TRBD2 (7 bases). The CDR3 covers 15 residues. CDR1 is KGHSY and CDR2 is FQNENV in the germline V gene. The V and J ends lost 2 bases and 5 bases respectively, with 15 bases between them.

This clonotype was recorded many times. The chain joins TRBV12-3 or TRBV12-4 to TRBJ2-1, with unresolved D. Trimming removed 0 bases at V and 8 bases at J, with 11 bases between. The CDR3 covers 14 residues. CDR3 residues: CASSLAGINHEQFF. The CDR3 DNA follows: TGTGCCAGCAGTTTAGCTGGCATAAACCATGAGCAGTTCTTC.

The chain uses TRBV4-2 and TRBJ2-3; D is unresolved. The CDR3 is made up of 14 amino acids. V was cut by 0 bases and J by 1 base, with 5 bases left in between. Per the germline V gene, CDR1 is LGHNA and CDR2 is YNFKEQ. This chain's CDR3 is CASSQDFGTDTQYF. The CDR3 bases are TGTGCCAGCAGCCAAGATTTCGGCACAGATACGCAGTATTTT.

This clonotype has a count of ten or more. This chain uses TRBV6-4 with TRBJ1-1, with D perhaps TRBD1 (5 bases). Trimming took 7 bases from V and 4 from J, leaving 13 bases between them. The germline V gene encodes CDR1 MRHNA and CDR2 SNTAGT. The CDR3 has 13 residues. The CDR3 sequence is CASKRTGGTEAFF. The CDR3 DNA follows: TGTGCCAGCAAAAGAACGGGGGGCACTGAAGCTTTCTTT.

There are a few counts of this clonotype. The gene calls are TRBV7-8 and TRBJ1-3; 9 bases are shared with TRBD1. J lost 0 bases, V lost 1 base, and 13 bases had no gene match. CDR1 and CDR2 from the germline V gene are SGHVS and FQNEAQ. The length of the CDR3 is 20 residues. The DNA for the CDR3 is TGTGCCAGCAGCTTAGGCCCGGGACAGGGTGCAATAAGCTCTGGAAACACCATATATTTT. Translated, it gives CASSLGPGQGAISSGNTIYF.

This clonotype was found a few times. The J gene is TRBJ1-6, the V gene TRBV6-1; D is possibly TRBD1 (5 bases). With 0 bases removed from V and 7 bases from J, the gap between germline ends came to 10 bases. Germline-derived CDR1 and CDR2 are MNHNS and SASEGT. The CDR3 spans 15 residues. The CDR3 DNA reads TGTGCCAGCAGTGAAGCGCCCAGGGTCAATTCACCCCTCCACTTT. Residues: CASSEAPRVNSPLHF.

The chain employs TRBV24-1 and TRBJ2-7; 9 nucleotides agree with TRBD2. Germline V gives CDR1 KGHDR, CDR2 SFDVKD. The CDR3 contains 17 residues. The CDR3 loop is CAPPYIWTSEASYEQYF. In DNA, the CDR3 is TGTGCACCACCCTACATTTGGACTAGCGAGGCCTCCTACGAGCAGTACTTC.

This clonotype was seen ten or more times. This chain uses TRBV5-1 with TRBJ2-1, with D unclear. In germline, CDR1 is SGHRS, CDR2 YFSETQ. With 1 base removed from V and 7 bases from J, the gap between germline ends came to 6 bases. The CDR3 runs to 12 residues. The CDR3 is CASSLLGNEQFF. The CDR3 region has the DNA TGCGCCAGCAGCTTGTTAGGGAATGAGCAGTTCTTC.

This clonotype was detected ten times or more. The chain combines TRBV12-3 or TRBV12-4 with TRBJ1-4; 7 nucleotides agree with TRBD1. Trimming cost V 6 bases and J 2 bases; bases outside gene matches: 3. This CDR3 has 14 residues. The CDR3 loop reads CASSRGQTNEKLFF. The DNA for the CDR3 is TGTGCCAGCAGCCGGGGACAGACTAATGAAAAACTGTTTTTT.

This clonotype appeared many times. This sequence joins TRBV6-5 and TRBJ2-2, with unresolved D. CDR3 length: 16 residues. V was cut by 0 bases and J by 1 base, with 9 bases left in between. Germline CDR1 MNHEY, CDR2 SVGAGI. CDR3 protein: CASSYSTRQNTGELFF. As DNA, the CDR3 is TGTGCCAGCAGTTACTCAACCAGACAGAACACCGGGGAGCTGTTTTTT.

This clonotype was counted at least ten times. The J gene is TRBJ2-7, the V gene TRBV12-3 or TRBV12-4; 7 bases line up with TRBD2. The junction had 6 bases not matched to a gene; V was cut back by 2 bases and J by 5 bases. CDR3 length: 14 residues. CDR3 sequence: CASSLSGGGDEQYF. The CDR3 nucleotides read TGTGCCAGCAGTTTAAGTGGCGGGGGTGACGAGCAGTACTTC.

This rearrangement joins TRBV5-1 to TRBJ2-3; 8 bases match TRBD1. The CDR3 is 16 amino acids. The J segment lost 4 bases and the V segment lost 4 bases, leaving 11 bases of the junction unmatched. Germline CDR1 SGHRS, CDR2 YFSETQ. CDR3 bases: TGCGCCAGCAGCGCGCCCTTGGACAGGGACCCAGATACGCAGTATTTT. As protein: CASSAPLDRDPDTQYF. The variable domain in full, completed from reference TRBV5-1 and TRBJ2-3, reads KAGVTQTPRYLIKTRGQQVTLSCSPISGHRSVSWYQQTPGQGLQFLFEYFSETQRNKGNFPGRFSGRQFSNSRSEMNVSTLELGDSALYLCASSAPLDRDPDTQYFGPGTRLTVL.

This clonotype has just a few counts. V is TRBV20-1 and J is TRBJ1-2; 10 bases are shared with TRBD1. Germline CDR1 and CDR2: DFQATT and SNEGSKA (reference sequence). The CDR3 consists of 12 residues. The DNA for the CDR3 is TGCAGCATCGGGACAGGGGTTTATGGCTACACCTTC. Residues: CSIGTGVYGYTF.

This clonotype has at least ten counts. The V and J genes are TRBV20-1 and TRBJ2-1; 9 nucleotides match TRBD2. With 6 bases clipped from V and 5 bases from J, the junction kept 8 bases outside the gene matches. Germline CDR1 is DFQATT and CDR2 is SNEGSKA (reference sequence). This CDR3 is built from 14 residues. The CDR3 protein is CSATRLAVNNEQFF. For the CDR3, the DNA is TGCAGTGCCACGAGACTAGCGGTGAACAATGAGCAGTTCTTC.

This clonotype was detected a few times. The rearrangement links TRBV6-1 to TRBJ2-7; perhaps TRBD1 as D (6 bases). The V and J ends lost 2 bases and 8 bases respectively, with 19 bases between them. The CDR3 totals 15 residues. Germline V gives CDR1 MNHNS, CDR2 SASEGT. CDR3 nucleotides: TGTGCCAGCAGTGAAAGGGGACAAGGAACAGGCCAGCAGTACGTC. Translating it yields CASSERGQGTGQQYV.

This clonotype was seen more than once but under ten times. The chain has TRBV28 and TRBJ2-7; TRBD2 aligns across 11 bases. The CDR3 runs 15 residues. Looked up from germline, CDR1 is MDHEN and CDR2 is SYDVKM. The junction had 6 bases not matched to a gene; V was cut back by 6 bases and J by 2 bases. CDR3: CASSPGLAEAYEQYF. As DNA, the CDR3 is TGTGCCAGCAGCCCGGGACTAGCGGAAGCCTACGAGCAGTACTTC.

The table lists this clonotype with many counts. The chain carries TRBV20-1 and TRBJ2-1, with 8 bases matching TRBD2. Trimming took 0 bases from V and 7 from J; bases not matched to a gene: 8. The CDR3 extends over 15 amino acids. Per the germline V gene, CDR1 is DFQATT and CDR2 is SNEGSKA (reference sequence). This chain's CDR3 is CSARDLSGSGNEQFF. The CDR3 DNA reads TGCAGTGCTAGAGATTTAAGCGGGAGTGGGAATGAGCAGTTCTTC.

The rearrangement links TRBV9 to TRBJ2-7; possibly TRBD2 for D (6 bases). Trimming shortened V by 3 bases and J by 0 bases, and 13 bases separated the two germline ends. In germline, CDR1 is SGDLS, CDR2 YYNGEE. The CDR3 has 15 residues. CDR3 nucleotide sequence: TGTGCCAGCAGCGGACGGGACTCCGCCTCCTACGAGCAGTACTTC. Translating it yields CASSGRDSASYEQYF.